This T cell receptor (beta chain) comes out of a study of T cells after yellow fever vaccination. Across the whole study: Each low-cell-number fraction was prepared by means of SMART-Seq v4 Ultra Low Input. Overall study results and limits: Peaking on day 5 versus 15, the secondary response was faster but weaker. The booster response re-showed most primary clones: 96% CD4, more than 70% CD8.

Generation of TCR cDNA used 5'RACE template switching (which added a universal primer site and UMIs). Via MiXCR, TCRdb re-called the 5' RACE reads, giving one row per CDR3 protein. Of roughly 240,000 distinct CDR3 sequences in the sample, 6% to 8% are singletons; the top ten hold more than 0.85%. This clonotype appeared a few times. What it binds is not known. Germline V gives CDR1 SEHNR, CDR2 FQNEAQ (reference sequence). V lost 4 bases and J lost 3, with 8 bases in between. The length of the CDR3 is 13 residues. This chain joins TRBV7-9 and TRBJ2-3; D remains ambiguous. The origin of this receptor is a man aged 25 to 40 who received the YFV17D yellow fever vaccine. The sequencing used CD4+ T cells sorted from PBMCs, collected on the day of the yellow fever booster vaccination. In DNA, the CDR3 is TGTGCCAGCAGCTCCCGGGCAACAGATACGCAGTATTTT. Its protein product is CASSSRATDTQYF. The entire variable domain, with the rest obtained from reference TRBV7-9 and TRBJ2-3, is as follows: DTGVSQNPRHKITKRGQNVTFRCDPISEHNRLYWYRQTLGQGPEFLTYFQNEAQLEKSRLLSDRFSAERPKGSFSTLEIQRTEQGDSAMYLCASSSRATDTQYFGPGTRLTVL.